This is a list of T cell receptor beta chains from one sample in a study of blood T cell repertoires in COVID-19. TCRdb's table, derived via immunoSEQ multiplex PCR, lists solely in-frame clones and lacks some. The table includes around 170,000 clones, approximately 80% detected once. The material sequenced was PBMCs or T cells enriched from blood (not recorded which). These receptor sequences come from a man aged 55 to 70 who had been exposed to COVID-19. The CDR3 runs from the conserved cysteine through the conserved F or W. Each record gives: CDR3 DNA, CDR3 protein, D gene, V gene, J gene, clone size. The D gene is left open where the match is weak. Clone size is not always given. Where it is, it says once, few, many or a class for expanded clones.

TGTGCCAGCAGCTTGGCAGGGGGTCTATACGAGCAGTACTTC	CASSLAGGLYEQYF	TRBD1	TRBV11-3	TRBJ2-7	-
TGTGCCAGCAGCTTATCAAGCGGGAACACTGAAGCTTTCTTT	CASSLSSGNTEAFF	-	TRBV7-2	TRBJ1-1	-
TGTGCCATCAGTGAGTCGGTGCTCGGGACCGGGGAGCTGTTTTTT	CAISESVLGTGELFF	-	TRBV10-3	TRBJ2-2	-
TGTGCCAGCAGCCGCGGGCGGAGCACAGATACGCAGTATTTT	CASSRGRSTDTQYF	-	TRBV7-2	TRBJ2-3	-
TGTGCCAGCTCACCACTAACCAGGATCCAAAACATTCAGTACTTC	CASSPLTRIQNIQYF	-	TRBV18	TRBJ2-4	-
TGTGCCAGCCATACTAGCGGGATTCGCACAGATACGCAGTATTTT	CASHTSGIRTDTQYF	TRBD2	TRBV2	TRBJ2-3	-
TGTGCCAGCAGCCGGGACCCAGGGGGCTATGGCTACACCTTC	CASSRDPGGYGYTF	TRBD1	TRBV7-9	TRBJ1-2	-
TGCGCCAGCAGCCACTCGAGAGAAAATCAGCCCCAGCATTTT	CASSHSRENQPQHF	-	TRBV4-3	TRBJ1-5	once
TGTGCCACCAGTGATGGACTTAGTCCCAATCAGCCCCAGCATTTT	CATSDGLSPNQPQHF	-	TRBV24-1	TRBJ1-5	-
TGTGCCAGTAGTATAGGGGCAGGGGGTGGGTTGAACCCTGAAGCTTTCTTT	CASSIGAGGGLNPEAFF	TRBD1	TRBV19	TRBJ1-1	-
TGTGCCACCCAGGGACAGGGCTTTTCTGATAATTCACCCCTCCACTTT	CATQGQGFSDNSPLHF	TRBD1	TRBV28	TRBJ1-6	-
TGTGCCTGGAGTGCCCCGGGAGGGCCGGGGGAGCAGTACTTC	CAWSAPGGPGEQYF	TRBD2	TRBV30	TRBJ2-7	-
TGTGCCAGTAGTATTGGAGGGGTCTCCTGGGAGCAGTACTTC	CASSIGGVSWEQYF	-	TRBV19	TRBJ2-7	-
TGTGCCAGCAGCCGGGGGGTTACCCTCCAAGAGACCCAGTACTTC	CASSRGVTLQETQYF	TRBD2	TRBV11-2	TRBJ2-5	once
TGTGCCAGCAGCTTAGCGCCGGGCGGGGAGACCCAGTACTTC	CASSLAPGGETQYF	-	TRBV7-2	TRBJ2-5	once
TGTGCCAGCAGCGTAGCGGGGGGGGGACTCTCTGGAAACACCATATATTTT	CASSVAGGGLSGNTIYF	-	TRBV9	TRBJ1-3	-
TGTGCCAGTAGGACAGGGAATAGCAATCAGCCCCAGCATTTT	CASRTGNSNQPQHF	TRBD1	TRBV19	TRBJ1-5	few
TGCGCCAGCAGTGACCCCGGGACTAGCGGCTCCTACGAGCAGTACTTC	CASSDPGTSGSYEQYF	TRBD2	TRBV10-1	TRBJ2-7	few
TGTGCCAGCAGTGAATTTACTTCGAGTCTAGCAGACGAGCAGTACTTC	CASSEFTSSLADEQYF	-	TRBV2	TRBJ2-7	-
TGTGCCAGCAGCTTGGCCGGAGGAGGTGGGGGCACCTACGAGCAGTACTTC	CASSLAGGGGGTYEQYF	-	TRBV5-4	TRBJ2-7	-
TGTGCTAGTGGTTTGGGCCTGACAGGGGTCACTGAAGCTTTCTTT	CASGLGLTGVTEAFF	TRBD1	TRBV12-5	TRBJ1-1	-
TGTGCCAGCAGTTTATCGGCTCGGGGGAGTAGATGGGGCTACACCTTC	CASSLSARGSRWGYTF	-	TRBV27	TRBJ1-2	-
TGTGCCACCAGCAGTGCGACAGGGAAGATAATTGGCTACACCTTC	CATSSATGKIIGYTF	TRBD1	TRBV15	TRBJ1-2	-
TGTGCCAGCAGCTTCAGTGGCGGGGTGGACATTCAGTACTTC	CASSFSGGVDIQYF	-	TRBV11-3	TRBJ2-4	-
TGCGCCAGCAGCGCCCGGACTAGCGGGAGAGTCGAGCAGTACTTC	CASSARTSGRVEQYF	TRBD2	TRBV5-1	TRBJ2-7	few
TGTGCCAGCAGTTACACCCAACTAGCGGGAGAGTACGAGCAGTACTTC	CASSYTQLAGEYEQYF	TRBD2	TRBV6-5	TRBJ2-7	-
TGCGCCAGCAGCTTGGGGGGGCCCGGGACAGCTGTGGCTGGAAACACCATATATTTT	CASSLGGPGTAVAGNTIYF	TRBD1	TRBV5-1	TRBJ1-3	-
TGTGCCAGCAGCTTAGGCCTGGGGGCCCCCCCAGACACCTTC	CASSLGLGAPPDTF	-	TRBV6-5	TRBJ1-2	-
TGTGCCAGCAGTTTACAGGGGACAGATACGCAGTATTTT	CASSLQGTDTQYF	-	TRBV28	TRBJ2-3	-
TGTGCCAGCAGTGCCACCGGGACAGCGAAGAACACTGAAGCTTTCTTT	CASSATGTAKNTEAFF	TRBD1	TRBV2	TRBJ1-1	-
TGTGCCAGCAGGGGCGGGGACAGATCTTCCCTCCTTGGCTACACCTTC	CASRGGDRSSLLGYTF	TRBD1	TRBV6-6	TRBJ1-2	-
TGTGCCACCGGCCTAGGAGGCGAGCAGTACTTC	CATGLGGEQYF	-	TRBV24-1	TRBJ2-7	-
TGTGCCACCAGCAGAGATTTGGCTAGCGCCGCCGTTGATACGCAGTATTTT	CATSRDLASAAVDTQYF	-	TRBV15	TRBJ2-3	-
TGTGCCAGCAGCCGGACAGGATTGAACACTGAAGCTTTCTTT	CASSRTGLNTEAFF	TRBD1	TRBV28	TRBJ1-1	few
TGTGCCAGCAGCCGATCAGCGGGAGGGCCCACAGATACGCAGTATTTT	CASSRSAGGPTDTQYF	TRBD2	TRBV9	TRBJ2-3	-
TGTGCCAGCAGTTACTCGAGCCGGGGTGAAGCTTTCTTT	CASSYSSRGEAFF	-	TRBV6-5	TRBJ1-1	once
TGTGCCAGTATTCCGGACAGAAGCTCCTACAATGAGCAGTTCTTC	CASIPDRSSYNEQFF	-	TRBV19	TRBJ2-1	-
TGTGCCATTCCACCCCCACTATACTCCAATGAGCAGTTCTTC	CAIPPPLYSNEQFF	-	TRBV7-9	TRBJ2-1	-
TGTGCCAGCAGTTTACTAGGTGGCATTAACTATGGCTACACCTTC	CASSLLGGINYGYTF	-	TRBV28	TRBJ1-2	once
TGTGCCAGCAGCTACCAGACGGGACAGGGGCAAACTAATGAAAAACTGTTTTTT	CASSYQTGQGQTNEKLFF	TRBD1	TRBV7-7	TRBJ1-4	-
TGTGCCAGCAGTTTAAGGACAGTTTACGAGCAGTACTTC	CASSLRTVYEQYF	-	TRBV12-3/TRBV12-4	TRBJ2-7	-
TGTGCCAGCAGCTCACGCGAAAATCAGCCCCAGCATTTT	CASSSRENQPQHF	-	TRBV5-5	TRBJ1-5	-
TGTGCCAGTAGTAGCCGGGACTCTCCGGTTGGCGAGCAGTTCTTC	CASSSRDSPVGEQFF	-	TRBV19	TRBJ2-1	-
TGTGCCATCAGTGATCCGGGTAGCGGGAGCCCCTACGAGCAGTACTTC	CAISDPGSGSPYEQYF	TRBD2	TRBV10-3	TRBJ2-7	-
TGCGCCAGCAGCTCGGGAGGGCTAGCGGGAGGGCATCTCTACGAGCAGTACTTC	CASSSGGLAGGHLYEQYF	TRBD2	TRBV5-1	TRBJ2-7	few
TGTGCCAGCAGCCCCCGGCCGACAGAGAACACTGAAGCTTTCTTT	CASSPRPTENTEAFF	-	TRBV14	TRBJ1-1	-
TGTGCCAGCAGAGTGACCGGGGGGAATACCGGGGAGCTGTTTTTT	CASRVTGGNTGELFF	TRBD2	TRBV7-3	TRBJ2-2	-
TGTGCCAGCATTCCCGCGGGACAGGGGGATCAGCCCCAGCATTTT	CASIPAGQGDQPQHF	TRBD1	TRBV6-5	TRBJ1-5	-
TGTGCCAGCAGCTTAAGTTGGTCCGGGGGGGAAAAACTGTTTTTT	CASSLSWSGGEKLFF	-	TRBV7-8	TRBJ1-4	-
TGTGCCAGCAGTCCTCGGATCAGGGCGAGCTCCTACAATGAGCAGTTCTTC	CASSPRIRASSYNEQFF	-	TRBV6-6	TRBJ2-1	few
TGTGCCAGCAGCTTGCGGGGCGAGCAGTACTTC	CASSLRGEQYF	-	TRBV11-3	TRBJ2-7	-
TGTGCCAGCAGTGAATTTTTTCGGGGGGCTTATGGCTACACCTTC	CASSEFFRGAYGYTF	-	TRBV6-1	TRBJ1-2	once
TGTGCCAGCAGTTCGGACAGCAATTCTAACTATGGCTACACCTTC	CASSSDSNSNYGYTF	-	TRBV7-9	TRBJ1-2	-
TGTGCCAGCAGTTTAGTAGTAGCTAGCGGGAGGGCGGGAGTTGAGCAGTTCTTC	CASSLVVASGRAGVEQFF	TRBD2	TRBV27	TRBJ2-1	-
TGTGCCAGCAGCCCTACCACTAGCTCCTACGAGCAGTACTTC	CASSPTTSSYEQYF	-	TRBV27	TRBJ2-7	-